The TCR beta chain under discussion was sequenced for a study of shared clonotypes between healthy human individuals. Broader study findings: Non-shared clonotypes had lower generation probabilities than those shared by all four donors. An expected dependence of interdonor clonotype sharing on sequencing depth was noted.

The repertoire was sequenced with immunoSEQ multiplex PCR; TCRdb's copy has only in-frame clones and lacks some. The table shows around 2,100,000 clones, with approximately 95% occurring only once. This CDR3 comprises 13 residues. The germline gives CDR1 GTSNPN, CDR2 SVGIG (reference sequence). V lost 3 bases and J lost 8; bases outside the gene matches: 9. Positively selected for CCR7, the CD45RO-negative cells used as naive CD8 cells excluded terminally differentiated effector memory CD45RA+ cells. As regards this clone: Its antigen is undetermined.

The chain carries TRBV30 and TRBJ1-1; 7 bases are shared with TRBD1. The specimen was naive CD8+ T cells sorted from blood. This TCR came from a man aged 18 to 30 in good health. CDR3 DNA sequence: TGTGCCTGGAGCCAAGACAGGGCTCTAGAAGCTTTCTTT. This encodes CAWSQDRALEAFF.